This T cell receptor (beta chain) was identified in a study of technical replicates of blood from a handful of donors. Clones were sequenced by immunoSEQ multiplex PCR, and TCRdb holds only the in-frame ones, with some missing. This sample has roughly 14,000 clones, with roughly 80% found just once. CDR1 is WSHSY, CDR2 SAAADI, per germline. Trimming removed 0 bases from V and 6 bases from J; junction bases left unmatched: 12. This CDR3 is built from 18 residues. The origin of this receptor is a human donor in good health. Source material: PBMCs. The chain carries TRBV10-2 and TRBJ2-1; TRBD2 agrees at 9 bases. CDR3 sequence reads: CASSESIAGGPRSNEQFF. Written as DNA, the CDR3 is TGCGCCAGCAGTGAGTCGATTGCGGGAGGGCCACGTAGCAATGAGCAGTTCTTC.